Described below is a single TCR beta chain sequence and its context. Its antigen is still unknown. The CDR3 covers 15 residues. Trimming stripped 0 bases from V and 1 base from J, with 9 bases between. CDR1 LGHNA and CDR2 YNFKEQ come from the germline V gene. The data were produced by immunoSEQ multiplex PCR, yet TCRdb's version contains in-frame clones alone and is incomplete. Among about 160,000 clones listed, 85% to 90% were seen once. The entry originates in a study of cytomegalovirus exposure and HLA in healthy donors. Overall study findings and caveats: Cytomegalovirus status was reportedly diagnosed by the classifier with high specificity and sensitivity.

Sequenced sample: PBMCs. The chain has TRBV4-2 and TRBJ1-1; a possible D gene is TRBD1 (5 bases). The receptor comes from a woman younger than 35 in good health and CMV-seropositive. The CDR3 is CASSQDAGWNTEAFF. The CDR3 nucleotides are TGTGCCAGCAGCCAAGACGCAGGGTGGAACACTGAAGCTTTCTTT.